The entry that follows covers one TCR beta chain sequence. This specimen comes from a study of blood T cell repertoires in COVID-19. Here immunoSEQ multiplex PCR was the method, and the copy in TCRdb shows in-frame clones only, minus some. This sample has 400,000 to 500,000 clones, with around nine tenths found just once. This TCR came from a woman aged 40 to 50 who had recovered from COVID-19. The sequenced sample was PBMCs or T cells enriched from blood (not recorded which).

CDR3 nucleotides: TGTGCCAGCAGCTTAGGGCAGGCAGATTCACCCCTCCACTTT. It specifies CASSLGQADSPLHF. The chain employs TRBV11-3 and TRBJ1-6, with D unclear. Trimming took off 1 base at V and 8 bases at J, with 9 bases between the two ends. CDR1 and CDR2 (germline): SGHNT, YENEEA. This CDR3 is built from 14 residues.